The 16 T cell receptor beta chains below come from one sample, sequenced in a study of blood T cell repertoires in COVID-19. The table came from immunoSEQ multiplex PCR; TCRdb's copy has only in-frame clones and leaves some out. The sample records about 210,000 clones, 85% to 90% being singletons. The source material was PBMCs or T cells enriched from blood (not recorded which). These receptors were collected from a middle-aged woman in a cohort exposed to, infected with or recovered from COVID-19 (not recorded which).

This clone occurred once. The V gene is TRBV19, the J gene TRBJ1-5; TRBD1 aligns across 8 bases. The V segment lost 6 bases and the J segment 6 bases; nucleotides outside the gene matches: 7. The CDR3 loop spans 14 amino acids. Germline V gene data show CDR1 as LNHDA and CDR2 as SQIVND (reference sequence). For the CDR3, the DNA is TGTGCCAGTAGAACCCTGGACAGGGTTCAGCCCCAGCATTTT. This gives the protein CASRTLDRVQPQHF.

The chain is built from TRBV6-1 and TRBJ1-1; D is perhaps TRBD1 (5 bases). Trimming left V 0 bases short and J 11 bases short, with 10 bases between. CDR3 length equals 12 residues. The germline CDR1 and CDR2 sequences are MNHNS and SASEGT. The CDR3 here is CASSEALGRAFF. CDR3 coding DNA: TGTGCCAGCAGTGAAGCCTTGGGGCGGGCTTTCTTT.

In its sample, this clone was seen a few times. The chain has TRBV4-1 and TRBJ2-7; 11 bases line up with TRBD2. The CDR3 extends over 14 amino acids. The V segment lost 6 bases and the J segment 3 bases; nucleotides outside the gene matches: 4. The germline gives CDR1 MGHRA, CDR2 YSYEKL. CDR3 nucleotides: TGCGCCAGCAGAGGGACTAGCGGCTTCTACGAGCAGTACTTC. Encoded protein: CASRGTSGFYEQYF.

The rearrangement uses TRBV7-8 and TRBJ2-7; no firm D call. Trimming removed 0 bases from V and 4 bases from J, with 13 bases in between. Germline V lookup: CDR1 SGHVS, CDR2 FQNEAQ. The CDR3 has 15 amino acids. Here the CDR3 reads CASSLAVGLVYEQYF. The CDR3 region has the DNA TGTGCCAGCAGCTTAGCGGTTGGCCTAGTTTACGAGCAGTACTTC.

In this sample, this clone turned up a few times. The chain employs TRBV11-3 and TRBJ1-1; D is uncertain. Trimming took 7 bases from V and 1 from J, leaving 13 bases between them. CDR3 length: 14 amino acids. Germline V gives CDR1 SGHNT, CDR2 YENEEA. CDR3 coding DNA: TGTGCCAGCACCCTAGCAAAGAAGAACACTGAAGCTTTCTTT. This sequence encodes CASTLAKKNTEAFF.

In this sample, this clone turned up once. The gene calls are TRBV23-1 and TRBJ1-6, with D perhaps TRBD1 (6 bases). TRBV23-1 is flagged as an ORF with uncertain function. The CDR3 is made up of 15 amino acids. The ends were cut back, 7 bases at V and 9 bases at J, with 19 bases in the middle. CDR3: CASIPLGARFSPLHF. CDR3 nucleotides: TGCGCCAGCATTCCGCTGGGGGCGCGTTTTTCACCCCTCCACTTT.

This chain links TRBV27 with TRBJ1-4; possible D gene TRBD1, 5 bases. V shed 9 bases and J shed 10 bases, with 18 bases lying between them. The V gene's germline CDR1 is MNHEY and CDR2 SMNVEV (reference sequence). The CDR3 has 13 amino acids. Here the CDR3 reads CASRDIGGGKLFF. CDR3 nucleotides: TGTGCCAGTCGGGATATCGGGGGGGGAAAACTGTTTTTT.

The V gene is TRBV7-9, the J gene TRBJ1-6; D perhaps matches TRBD1 (5 bases). CDR1 is SEHNR and CDR2 is FQNEAQ in the germline V gene (reference sequence). The CDR3 covers 15 residues. V lost 2 bases, J lost 8 bases, and 13 bases lay in between. The CDR3 coding sequence is TGTGCCAGCAGCTTACGCCAGGGTAGGGATTCACCCCTCCACTTT. It encodes CASSLRQGRDSPLHF.

This clone was detected once. This chain connects TRBV19 to TRBJ1-1; TRBD1 matches at 9 bases. Germline-derived CDR1 and CDR2 are LNHDA and SQIVND (reference sequence). V lost 6 bases and J lost 5; bases outside the gene matches: 7. The CDR3 is made up of 14 amino acids. CDR3 DNA sequence: TGTGCCAGTAGACAAGACAGGGGGTCGACTGAAGCTTTCTTT. It encodes CASRQDRGSTEAFF.

The chain is built from TRBV25-1 and TRBJ1-3, with D unresolved. V was trimmed by 0 bases and J by 7 bases, leaving 4 bases between them. CDR1 is MGHDK, CDR2 SYGVNS, per germline. The CDR3 consists of 12 residues. Here the CDR3 reads CASSEYSNTIYF. CDR3 in DNA: TGTGCCAGCAGTGAATATTCGAACACCATATATTTT. Filled out from reference TRBV25-1 and TRBJ1-3, the complete variable domain reads EADIYQTPRYLVIGTGKKITLECSQTMGHDKMYWYQQDPGMELHLIHYSYGVNSTEKGDLSSESTVSRIRTEHFPLTLESARPSHTSQYLCASSEYSNTIYFGEGSWLTVV.

The chain uses TRBV30 and TRBJ2-7; TRBD1 might be the D (5 bases). This CDR3 contains 14 residues. The V end was cut by 8 bases, the J end by 1 base, with 18 bases between. In germline, CDR1 is GTSNPN, CDR2 SVGIG (reference sequence). CDR3 residues: CAALVQVKSYEQYF. DNA for the CDR3: TGTGCCGCCCTCGTACAGGTAAAGTCCTACGAGCAGTACTTC.

This chain joins TRBV3-1 (or the pseudogene TRBV3-2) and TRBJ1-6, with D hard to call. Germline loops: CDR1 LGHDT, CDR2 YNNKEL (reference sequence). Trimming cost V 1 base and J 3 bases, with 7 bases left between them. This CDR3 contains 15 residues. CDR3 protein: CASSQAGVYNSPLHF. For the CDR3, the DNA is TGTGCCAGCAGCCAAGCCGGAGTCTATAATTCACCCCTCCACTTT.

The chain joins TRBV3-1 (or the pseudogene TRBV3-2) to TRBJ2-3, with D maybe TRBD1 (6 bases). The CDR3 spans 14 residues. Germline loops: CDR1 LGHDT, CDR2 YNNKEL (reference sequence). V was pared by 4 bases and J by 6 bases, with 14 bases between. The CDR3 nucleotides are TGTGCCAGCAGCCTGGCGGGTGGGGGCGATACGCAGTATTTT. Its protein product is CASSLAGGGDTQYF.

V gene TRBV11-2 combines with J gene TRBJ2-5; D possibly corresponds to TRBD2 (6 bases). Per germline, CDR1 SGHAT and CDR2 FQNNGV. The CDR3 sequence is 15 residues long. Trimming pared 5 bases from V and 8 bases from J, leaving 21 bases between. In DNA form, the CDR3 reads TGTGCCAGCAGCGAATCTAGCGCCGCCAAGAGAACCCAGTACTTC. Protein product: CASSESSAAKRTQYF.

J is TRBJ1-1 and V is TRBV9; D ambiguous. This CDR3 is 13 amino acids long. The germline V gene has CDR1 SGDLS and CDR2 YYNGEE. V was trimmed by 5 bases and J by 6 bases, leaving 14 bases between them. The CDR3: CASSARSFAEAFF. CDR3 nucleotides: TGTGCCAGCAGTGCCCGGTCGTTCGCTGAAGCTTTCTTT.

In its sample, this clone was seen once. V usage is TRBV11-2 and J usage is TRBJ2-1; TRBD2 agrees at 12 bases. The germline gives CDR1 SGHAT, CDR2 FQNNGV. J lost 8 bases, V lost 2 bases, and 4 bases had no gene match. CDR3 length: 15 amino acids. The CDR3 DNA reads as TGTGCCAGCAGCTTAAGACTAGCGGGAGTGGATGAGCAGTTCTTC. Translation: CASSLRLAGVDEQFF.